This TCR beta chain was retrieved from a study of blood T cell repertoires in COVID-19. The wider study: T cells, B-cell-depleted T cells, or PBMCs provided the cDNA or gDNA that served as material.

The germline V gene encodes CDR1 SQVTM and CDR2 ANQGSEA. The CDR3 totals 14 residues. Trimming shortened V by 3 bases and J by 4 bases, and 13 bases separated the two germline ends. Per the original data handling: Scientists estimated how many nucleated cells there were by amplifying reference gene primers. Libraries were prepared by immunoSEQ multiplex PCR; TCRdb keeps only in-frame clonotypes and omits some of them. V and J calls and clone size are given by that table; D and trimming were obtained from the DNA. Of 75,000 to 90,000 clones listed, around 81% were seen once; the top ten hold 18%. The rearrangement links TRBV29-1 to TRBJ1-5; possible D gene TRBD1, 5 bases. The material sequenced was peripheral blood. The clonotype comes from a man of 80 years or more with active or convalescent COVID-19. The CDR3 spells CSVDVGEGNQPQHF. CDR3 coding DNA: TGCAGCGTTGATGTAGGGGAGGGGAATCAGCCCCAGCATTTT.